This TCR beta chain was captured in a study of identical twins. General study points: Conclusions relied on cross-sectional statistical analysis, not following the same donors.

This clonotype was detected many times. The antigen remains undetermined. TCRdb passed the 5' RACE reads through MiXCR, listing each CDR3 protein once. The sample has approximately 690,000 distinct CDR3 sequences, 6% to 6.5% seen once. The CDR3 is made up of 14 amino acids. Trimming took off 1 base at V and 9 bases at J, with 15 bases between the two ends. From germline, CDR1 is DFQATT and CDR2 SNEGSKA (reference sequence). The source is a man aged 18 to 29 in good health. The sample comprised naive T cells sorted from blood. The J gene is TRBJ2-2, the V gene TRBV20-1; the D gene is possibly TRBD2 (5 bases). The CDR3, as DNA: TGCAGTGCTAGAGGGCTAGCTTCCAGGAGGGAGCTGTTTTTT. It yields the protein CSARGLASRRELFF.